Listed below are T cell receptor beta chains from one sample, sequenced in a study of blood T cell repertoires in COVID-19. Clones were sequenced by immunoSEQ multiplex PCR, and TCRdb holds only the in-frame ones, with some missing. Here the sample spans some 180,000 clones, around 81% being singletons. Material: peripheral blood. Receptors originate from a woman of 80 years or more with COVID-19, enrolled during active disease. The CDR3 runs from the conserved cysteine through the conserved F or W. D genes are given only for firm matches. Not every row has a clone size; where given, it reads once, few, many or a size class.

TGTGCCAGCAGCTTGGTGGGCAGCCCCTACGAGCAGTACTTC,CASSLVGSPYEQYF,TRBV5-4,.,TRBJ2-7,.
TGTGCCAGTAGGGGACAGGGCTATAATTCACCCCTCCACTTT,CASRGQGYNSPLHF,TRBV19,.,TRBJ1-6,TRBD1
TGCGCCAGCAGCTTGAGGTCTGGGTGGGAGACCCGGTACTTC,CASSLRSGWETRYF,TRBV5-1,.,TRBJ2-5,.
TGTGCCAGTAGTATGGGACTAGCGGGATACAATGAGCAGTTCTTC,CASSMGLAGYNEQFF,TRBV19,.,TRBJ2-1,TRBD2
TGTGCCAGCAGTACACAGATGAACACTGAAGCTTTCTTT,CASSTQMNTEAFF,TRBV6-5,.,TRBJ1-1,.
TGTGCCAGTAGTATATCGACTCTAGCCGGCTATGGCTACACCTTC,CASSISTLAGYGYTF,TRBV19,.,TRBJ1-2,.
TGTGCCAGCAGCTTATTCAGGTGGCAGAACTATGGCTACACCTTC,CASSLFRWQNYGYTF,TRBV5-5,.,TRBJ1-2,.
TGTGCCAGCAGCTTAGCGGTGTCAGTTCATAACACCATATATTTT,CASSLAVSVHNTIYF,TRBV7-9,.,TRBJ1-3,.
TGTGCCAGTAGTCCTGATCTAGCGGGAGGGCAGACCCAGTACTTC,CASSPDLAGGQTQYF,TRBV19,.,TRBJ2-5,TRBD2
TGTGCCACCAGTGGTGACAGGGGTCAGCCCCAGCATTTT,CATSGDRGQPQHF,TRBV24-1,.,TRBJ1-5,TRBD1
TGTGCCAGCAGCCCACAGGGGGCGCGTGGCTACACCTTC,CASSPQGARGYTF,TRBV7-9,.,TRBJ1-2,TRBD1
TGTGCCATCAGTGCGACAGGGAACACTGAAGCTTTCTTT,CAISATGNTEAFF,TRBV10-3,.,TRBJ1-1,.
TGTGCCAGCAGTGCCCTTCACAGGGCAACTAATGAAAAACTGTTTTTT,CASSALHRATNEKLFF,TRBV2,.,TRBJ1-4,.
TGTGCCAGCAGTTTAAATCAGGGGGGTACCACCGGGGAGCTGTTTTTT,CASSLNQGGTTGELFF,TRBV28,.,TRBJ2-2,.
TGCGCCAGCAGCTTCAGACAGGACACCGGGGAGCTGTTTTTT,CASSFRQDTGELFF,TRBV5-1,.,TRBJ2-2,.
TGTGCCAGCAGCTCGGACACCGGGGAGCTGTTTTTT,CASSSDTGELFF,TRBV9,.,TRBJ2-2,.
TGTGCCAGCAGCCCCCGCAGTAGCGGGAGGGCCAATGAGCAGTTCTTC,CASSPRSSGRANEQFF,TRBV7-8,.,TRBJ2-1,TRBD2
TGTGCCAGCAGTTTAGGGCGGCCGAACACTGAAGCTTTCTTT,CASSLGRPNTEAFF,TRBV7-9,.,TRBJ1-1,.
TGTGCCAGCAGCTTAGGAGGGTTGGGCGGGGGCCAATGGGATACGCAGTATTTT,CASSLGGLGGGQWDTQYF,TRBV11-3,once,TRBJ2-3,.
TGTGCCAGCAGCCGACAGGGACTTGCTAACTATGGCTACACCTTC,CASSRQGLANYGYTF,TRBV14,few,TRBJ1-2,TRBD1
TGTGCCAGCTCACCCCTTGACCGGGATCAGCCCCAGCATTTT,CASSPLDRDQPQHF,TRBV18,.,TRBJ1-5,.
TGCGCCAGCAGCTTTCTGGGATGGGCAGGGGAGGGTGAGCAGTTCTTC,CASSFLGWAGEGEQFF,TRBV5-1,.,TRBJ2-1,.
TGCGCCAGCAGTGGTGGGACAACCGACTACAATGAGCAGTTCTTC,CASSGGTTDYNEQFF,TRBV10-2,.,TRBJ2-1,.
TGCAGCACAGGGGACAGCCCACGCGGCTACGAGCAGTACTTC,CSTGDSPRGYEQYF,TRBV29-1,.,TRBJ2-7,TRBD1
TGTGCCAGCGCCCAAGGGAGTTCCTATGGCTACACCTTC,CASAQGSSYGYTF,TRBV9,.,TRBJ1-2,.
TGTGCCACCAGGGGACGGCGGGGTAGCACAGATACGCAGTATTTT,CATRGRRGSTDTQYF,TRBV24-1,.,TRBJ2-3,.
TGCGCCAGCAGCCGCGCATCGGCAGATACGCAGTATTTT,CASSRASADTQYF,TRBV4-1,.,TRBJ2-3,.
TGTGCCATCAGTGACCGGGGGTATGGCTACACCTTC,CAISDRGYGYTF,TRBV10-3,.,TRBJ1-2,.
TGTGCCACCAGTGGTCTTACGGGGGATGGCTACACCTTC,CATSGLTGDGYTF,TRBV24-1,.,TRBJ1-2,.
TGTGCCAGCAGTTACCAGGGGTTCTCTGGAAACACCATATATTTT,CASSYQGFSGNTIYF,TRBV6-5,.,TRBJ1-3,.
TGTGCCAGCAGCTTAGGACCGACAGGGGCAGGGTATGGCTACACCTTC,CASSLGPTGAGYGYTF,TRBV7-2,.,TRBJ1-2,TRBD1
TGTGCCAGCAGCCAGGTGGATACGCAGTATTTT,CASSQVDTQYF,TRBV12-3/TRBV12-4,.,TRBJ2-3,.
TGTGCCAGCTCACCCTCGGGACAGCACTATGGCTACACCTTC,CASSPSGQHYGYTF,TRBV18,.,TRBJ1-2,TRBD1
TGTGCCAGCAGCCCCCGACGGACTAGTCTCTACGAGCAGTACTTC,CASSPRRTSLYEQYF,TRBV7-8,few,TRBJ2-7,TRBD2
TGTGCCAGCAGTTCGTGGAGCTCTGGGGCCAACGTCCTGACTTTC,CASSSWSSGANVLTF,TRBV28,once,TRBJ2-6,.
TGTGCCAGCAGCGTATCACAGAACACCGGGGAGCTGTTTTTT,CASSVSQNTGELFF,TRBV9,.,TRBJ2-2,.
TGTGCCAGTAGTATTTTGCCACGGGGTAATTCACCCCTCCACTTT,CASSILPRGNSPLHF,TRBV19,.,TRBJ1-6,.
TGTGCCATCAGCCCCGACAGCTCCTACGAGCAGTACTTC,CAISPDSSYEQYF,TRBV10-3,.,TRBJ2-7,.
TGTGCCATCAGCCCCACTAGCGGGGGATCCTACAATGAGCAGTTCTTC,CAISPTSGGSYNEQFF,TRBV10-3,.,TRBJ2-1,TRBD2
TGTGCCAGTAGTACCCTGGGCGGCAATCAGCCCCAGCATTTT,CASSTLGGNQPQHF,TRBV19,.,TRBJ1-5,.
TGTGCCAGCAGCTTGGGCGGGTCTAGCGGGGCCAACTACAATGAGCAGTTCTTC,CASSLGGSSGANYNEQFF,TRBV5-4,.,TRBJ2-1,TRBD2
TGTGCCACCAGTGATTTGCGCAGGGACTATGGCTACACCTTC,CATSDLRRDYGYTF,TRBV24-1,.,TRBJ1-2,.
TGTGCCAGCAGCCCTAACCGCCTAGCGGTCTACAATGAGCAGTTCTTC,CASSPNRLAVYNEQFF,TRBV7-6,.,TRBJ2-1,TRBD2